The 14 T cell receptor beta chains below all came from one sample that was sequenced in a study of circulating and synovial CD4+ cells in juvenile arthritis. Clones were read by immunoSEQ multiplex PCR, and TCRdb kept only the in-frame ones, dropping some. The sample holds around 13,000 clones, roughly 83% seen once. Sequencing was carried out using CD4+ T cells from synovial fluid. These receptors were obtained from a human patient with juvenile idiopathic arthritis. Some clones in this sample may be carry-over from other donors' samples.

The chain is built from TRBV19 and TRBJ1-6, with TRBD1 identical over 8 bases. CDR3 length: 14 amino acids. V lost 9 bases to trimming and J lost 11 bases; unmatched junction nucleotides: 12. CDR1 and CDR2 from the germline V gene are LNHDA and SQIVND (reference sequence). CDR3 in DNA: TGTGCCAGCCATACAGGACAGGGAGGTACACCCCTCCACTTT. This encodes CASHTGQGGTPLHF.

Turning to this clone: Other DNA sequences within the sample encode an identical CDR3. The chain recombines TRBV9 with TRBJ2-3, with a tentative D call TRBD2 (6 bases). The CDR3 covers 11 residues. Germline V gene data show CDR1 as SGDLS and CDR2 as YYNGEE. Trimming shortened V by 4 bases and J by 8 bases, and 8 bases separated the two germline ends. In nucleotides, the CDR3 is TGTGCCAGCAGCCCCGGGGGTACGCAGTATTTT. Amino acids: CASSPGGTQYF.

The chain employs TRBV5-1 and TRBJ2-7, with D possibly being TRBD2 (6 bases). CDR1 is SGHRS, CDR2 YFSETQ, per germline. Trimming cost V 4 bases and J 5 bases, with 16 bases left between them. CDR3 length: 14 residues. CDR3 protein: CASSPGLGGNEQYV. The DNA for the CDR3 is TGCGCCAGCAGCCCAGGGCTGGGAGGAAACGAGCAGTACGTC.

The chain is built from TRBV7-2 and TRBJ2-2, with D perhaps matching TRBD1 (7 bases). CDR3 length: 15 residues. Germline CDR1 SGHTA, CDR2 FQGNSA. The V end was cut by 7 bases, the J end by 1 base, with 13 bases between. The CDR3 nucleotides are TGTGCCAGCATCCCAGGGGGGTGGAACACCGGGGAGCTGTTTTTT. It yields the protein CASIPGGWNTGELFF.

This clone appeared once. At one end, the junction sequence differs from germline, possibly due to a read error. The J gene is TRBJ2-2, the V gene TRBV7-3; possibly TRBD2 for D (6 bases). The germline V gene encodes CDR1 SGHTA and CDR2 FQGTGA. There are 15 residues in the CDR3. Here the CDR3 DNA reads TGTGCCAGCAGCTTATGGGGGGAACGGTCCGGGGGGCTGTTTTTT. Protein: CASSLWGERSGGLFF.

The chain carries TRBV7-2 and TRBJ2-3; 7 nucleotides agree with TRBD1. With V trimmed by 4 bases and J by 2 bases, 6 bases remained unmatched. This CDR3 contains 15 residues. CDR1 and CDR2 from the germline V gene are SGHTA and FQGNSA. In DNA, the CDR3 is TGTGCCAGCAGCTCCCGACAGGGTTACACAGATACGCAGTATTTT. It yields the protein CASSSRQGYTDTQYF.

V usage is TRBV12-5 and J usage is TRBJ2-5; weak D call: TRBD1 (5 bases). Looked up from germline, CDR1 is LGHNT and CDR2 is FRNRAP. This CDR3 has 15 amino acids. V was trimmed by 5 bases and J by 2 bases, leaving 15 bases between them. CDR3 sequence (DNA): TGTGCTAGTGGTCCGCAGGGTCTGGGACAAGAGACCCAGTACTTC. The encoded protein is CASGPQGLGQETQYF. Complete variable domain (other parts from reference TRBV12-5 and TRBJ2-5): DARVTQTPRHKVTEMGQEVTMRCQPILGHNTVFWYRQTMMQGLELLAYFRNRAPLDDSGMPKDRFSAEMPDATLATLKIQPSEPRDSAVYFCASGPQGLGQETQYFGPGTRLLVL.

A word on this clone: The sample holds other DNA sequences that translate to the same CDR3. The V gene is TRBV19, the J gene TRBJ2-7; possible D gene TRBD2, 5 bases. The length of the CDR3 is 14 residues. Germline assignment: CDR1 LNHDA and CDR2 SQIVND (reference sequence). Trimming removed 2 bases at V and 4 bases at J, with 12 bases between. In DNA form, the CDR3 reads TGTGCCAGTAGTATAACGGGATCGGCATACGAGCAGTACTTC. It encodes CASSITGSAYEQYF.

The chain carries TRBV5-4 and TRBJ2-6; D gene unclear. V was shortened by 0 bases and J by 0 bases, with 10 bases between the two germline ends. The germline CDR1 and CDR2 sequences are SGHNT and YYREEE (reference sequence). CDR3 size: 17 residues. CDR3 sequence (DNA): TGTGCCAGCAGCTTGGGGTGGCAGGCCTCTGGGGCCAACGTCCTGACTTTC. It codes for CASSLGWQASGANVLTF.

Worth noting for this clone: Other nucleotide sequences in the sample specify the same CDR3. This chain links TRBV5-5 with TRBJ1-6; D is unclear. CDR1 is SGHKS and CDR2 is YYEKEE in the germline V gene (reference sequence). This CDR3 comprises 18 residues. The germline V and J ends were trimmed by 5 bases and 1 base, with 19 bases remaining between them. CDR3 nucleotide sequence: TGTGCCAGCAGACTACTAGAACCTGAACGGTCCTATAATTCACCCCTCCACTTT. This encodes CASRLLEPERSYNSPLHF.

The chain is built from TRBV13 and TRBJ1-1; 9 bases line up with TRBD1. CDR3 length: 13 amino acids. Germline CDR1 is PRHDT and CDR2 is FYEKMQ (reference sequence). After removal of 2 bases from V and 8 bases from J, the junction contained 3 bases not matched to a gene. For the CDR3, the DNA is TGTGCCAGCAGCTTACCGGGACAGGGAGAAGCTTTCTTT. It yields the protein CASSLPGQGEAFF. Combining the CDR3 with reference TRBV13 and TRBJ1-1 gives the whole variable domain AAGVIQSPRHLIKEKRETATLKCYPIPRHDTVYWYQQGPGQDPQFLISFYEKMQSDKGSIPDRFSAQQFSDYHSELNMSSLELGDSALYFCASSLPGQGEAFFGQGTRLTVV.

This clone turned up a few times. This chain uses TRBV29-1 with TRBJ1-5; D gene ambiguous. The V end was cut by 3 bases, the J end by 4 bases, with 10 bases between. Germline V gene sequence: CDR1 SQVTM, CDR2 ANQGSEA. The CDR3 length is 13 residues. Here the CDR3 reads CSVDSGRNQPQHF. In DNA form, the CDR3 reads TGCAGCGTTGACTCGGGAAGGAATCAGCCCCAGCATTTT.

The V call is TRBV2, the J call TRBJ1-4, with 10 bases that match TRBD1. There are 15 residues in the CDR3. The germline CDR1 and CDR2 sequences are SNHLY and FYNNEI. With V trimmed by 4 bases and J by 7 bases, 6 bases remained unmatched. The CDR3 DNA sequence: TGTGCCAGCAGTGCTCCGGGACAGGGGACTGAAAAACTGTTTTTT. Its protein is CASSAPGQGTEKLFF.

This clone has a single count. The CDR3 protein is CASSSHGLAGGGEQYF. The CDR3 region has the DNA TGTGCCAGCAGTTCCCACGGACTAGCGGGGGGCGGCGAGCAGTACTTC. The chain joins TRBV27 to TRBJ2-7; TRBD2 matches 14 bases. The J segment lost 6 bases and the V segment lost 4 bases, leaving 8 bases of the junction unmatched. The germline CDR1 and CDR2 sequences are MNHEY and SMNVEV (reference sequence). The CDR3 contains 16 residues.